This T cell receptor beta chain derives from a study of T cells in Graves' hyperthyroidism and ophthalmopathy. Findings and caveats of the study: Blood also showed most of the thyroid clonotypes that were expanded above 0.001.

This clonotype occurred many times. The antigen remains unidentified. TCR beta CDR3 regions were amplified from RNA. TCR CDR3 underwent first-round RT-PCR with the HTBI primer set. Using its own MiXCR run on the multiplex PCR reads, TCRdb lists one record per CDR3 protein. This table holds some 350,000 distinct CDR3 sequences, 15% to 20% found once. V was trimmed by 5 bases and J by 1 base, leaving 17 bases between them. This CDR3 comprises 16 residues. CDR1 is SGHVS and CDR2 is FQNEAQ in the germline V gene. No progression to ophthalmopathy during 18 months of follow-up defined stable disease. The receptor comes from a young woman with Graves' hyperthyroidism. Source material: blood. The genes are TRBV7-8 and TRBJ2-5; a possible D gene is TRBD2 (5 bases). Here the CDR3 DNA reads TGTGCCAGCAGCGCCCGTCGGGGAGCGGCCCAAGAGACCCAGTACTTC. The encoded protein is CASSARRGAAQETQYF.